A selection of T cell receptor beta chains follows, all from one sample in a study of post-analysis software for immune sequencing data. MiXCR, run by TCRdb on the PCR reads, gives a single entry per CDR3 protein. The data show roughly 800,000 distinct CDR3 sequences, about 43% seen once. Sequenced material: blood. All receptors come from a girl aged 10-17 years with multiple sclerosis. Each CDR3 is given with its conserved first and last residue. The order of the fields is V gene, clone size, D gene, J gene, CDR3 protein, CDR3 DNA. The D gene is left open where the match is weak. Some rows have no size entry. The others give once, few or many, or a class for an expanded clone.

TRBV21-1,few,-,TRBJ2-7,CASSKCAEVGLVVHLPYEQYF,TGTGCCAGCAGCAAATGTGCTGAAGTGGGGCTAGTAGTTCACCTTCCCTACGAGCAGTACTTC
TRBV2,-,TRBD2,TRBJ2-1,CASSSVGGTDEQFF,TGTGCCAGCAGTAGTGTGGGAGGGACCGATGAGCAGTTCTTC
TRBV20-1,-,TRBD1,TRBJ2-1,CSATGTGDGRPYNEQFF,TGCAGTGCTACGGGGACAGGGGACGGGCGGCCCTACAATGAGCAGTTCTTC
TRBV20-1,-,TRBD1,TRBJ1-1,CSAPNRGRNTEAFF,TGCAGTGCCCCGAACAGGGGTAGGAACACTGAAGCTTTCTTT
TRBV4-2,-,TRBD2,TRBJ2-3,CASSQGWTSGRYTDTQYF,TGTGCCAGCAGCCAAGGTTGGACTAGCGGGAGGTACACAGATACGCAGTATTTT
TRBV20-1,-,-,TRBJ1-2,CSAPLRAGENYGYTF,TGCAGTGCTCCACTCCGGGCAGGAGAGAACTATGGCTACACCTTC
TRBV7-3,-,TRBD1,TRBJ2-1,CASSSDRGFEQFF,TGTGCCAGCAGCTCCGACAGGGGTTTCGAGCAGTTCTTC
TRBV7-2,few,TRBD1,TRBJ2-7,CAGVDRGGSYEQYF,TGTGCCGGCGTGGACAGGGGAGGCTCCTACGAGCAGTACTTC
TRBV25-1,-,TRBD1,TRBJ2-1,CASSWDRGGYEQFF,TGTGCCAGCAGTTGGGACAGGGGGGGTTATGAGCAGTTCTTC
TRBV20-1,-,-,TRBJ2-7,CSTNRVTGYEQYF,TGCAGTACGAACAGGGTTACGGGTTACGAGCAGTACTTC
TRBV21-1,-,-,TRBJ2-7,CANREQYF,TGTGCCAACCGGGAGCAGTACTTC
TRBV6-1,-,TRBD1,TRBJ1-1,CASSVNRGMNTEAFF,TGTGCCAGCAGTGTCAACAGGGGTATGAACACTGAAGCTTTCTTT
TRBV27,once,-,TRBJ1-5,CASSFGRMNQPQHF,TGTGCCAGCAGTTTTGGCAGGATGAATCAGCCCCAGCATTTT